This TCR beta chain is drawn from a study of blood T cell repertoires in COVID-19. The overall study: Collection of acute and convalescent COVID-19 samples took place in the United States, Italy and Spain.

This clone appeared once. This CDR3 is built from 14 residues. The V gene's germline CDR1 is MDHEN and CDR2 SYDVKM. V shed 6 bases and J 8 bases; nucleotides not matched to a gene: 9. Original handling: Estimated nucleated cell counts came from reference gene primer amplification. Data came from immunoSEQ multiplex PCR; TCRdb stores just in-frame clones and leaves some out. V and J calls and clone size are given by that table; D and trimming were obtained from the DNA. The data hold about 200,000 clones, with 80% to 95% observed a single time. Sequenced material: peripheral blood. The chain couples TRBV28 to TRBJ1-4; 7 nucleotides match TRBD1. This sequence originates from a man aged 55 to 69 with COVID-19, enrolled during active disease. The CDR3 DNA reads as TGTGCCAGCAGCAACCCCAGACAGGGCGAAAAACTGTTTTTT. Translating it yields CASSNPRQGEKLFF.